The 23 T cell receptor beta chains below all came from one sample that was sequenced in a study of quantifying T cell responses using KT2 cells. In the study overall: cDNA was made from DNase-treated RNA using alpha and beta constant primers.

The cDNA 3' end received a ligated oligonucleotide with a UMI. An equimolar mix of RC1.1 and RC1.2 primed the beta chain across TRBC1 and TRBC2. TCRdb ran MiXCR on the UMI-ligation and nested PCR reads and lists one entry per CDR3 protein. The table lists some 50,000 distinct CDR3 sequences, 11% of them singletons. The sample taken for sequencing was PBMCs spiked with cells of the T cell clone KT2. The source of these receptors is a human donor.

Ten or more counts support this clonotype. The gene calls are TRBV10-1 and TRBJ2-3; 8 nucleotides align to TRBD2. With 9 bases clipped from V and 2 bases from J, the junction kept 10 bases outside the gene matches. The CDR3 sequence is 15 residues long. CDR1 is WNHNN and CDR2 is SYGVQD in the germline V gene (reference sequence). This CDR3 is CASHLGGGPTDTQYF. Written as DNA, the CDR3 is TGCGCCAGTCATCTCGGGGGGGGGCCCACAGATACGCAGTATTTT.

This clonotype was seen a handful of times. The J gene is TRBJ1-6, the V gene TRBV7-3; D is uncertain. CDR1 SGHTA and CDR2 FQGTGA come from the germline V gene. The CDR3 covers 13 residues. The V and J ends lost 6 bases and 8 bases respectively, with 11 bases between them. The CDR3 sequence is CASSLTRDSPLHF. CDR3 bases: TGTGCCAGCAGTCTCACTAGAGATTCACCCCTCCACTTT.

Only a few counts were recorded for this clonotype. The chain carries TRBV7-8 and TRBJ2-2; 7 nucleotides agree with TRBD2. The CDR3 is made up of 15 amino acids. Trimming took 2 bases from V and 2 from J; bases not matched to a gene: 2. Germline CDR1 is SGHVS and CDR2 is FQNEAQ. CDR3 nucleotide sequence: TGTGCCAGCAGCTTACTAGCGGACAACACCGGGGAGCTGTTTTTT. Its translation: CASSLLADNTGELFF.

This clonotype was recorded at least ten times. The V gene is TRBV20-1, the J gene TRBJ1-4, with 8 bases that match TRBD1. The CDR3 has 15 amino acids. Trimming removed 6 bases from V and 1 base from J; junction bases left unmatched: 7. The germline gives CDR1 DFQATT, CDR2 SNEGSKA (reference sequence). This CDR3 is CSAKEQGGTNEKLFF. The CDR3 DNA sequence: TGCAGTGCAAAAGAACAGGGGGGAACTAATGAAAAACTGTTTTTT.

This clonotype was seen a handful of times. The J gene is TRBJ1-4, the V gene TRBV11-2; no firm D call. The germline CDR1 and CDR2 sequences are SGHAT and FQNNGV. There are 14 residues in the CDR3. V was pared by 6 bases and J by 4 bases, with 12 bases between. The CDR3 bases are TGTGCCAGCAGTCCCCCGGCTAGTAATGAAAAACTGTTTTTT. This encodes CASSPPASNEKLFF.

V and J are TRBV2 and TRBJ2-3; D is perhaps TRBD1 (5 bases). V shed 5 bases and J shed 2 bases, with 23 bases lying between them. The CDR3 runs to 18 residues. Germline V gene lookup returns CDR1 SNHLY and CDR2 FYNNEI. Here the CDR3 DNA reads TGTGCCAGCAGTCCAAGGAAGTACCGGGCCAGGGACACAGATACGCAGTATTTT. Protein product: CASSPRKYRARDTDTQYF.

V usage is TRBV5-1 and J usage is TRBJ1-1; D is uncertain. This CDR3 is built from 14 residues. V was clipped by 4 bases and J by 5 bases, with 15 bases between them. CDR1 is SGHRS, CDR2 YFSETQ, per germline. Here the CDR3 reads CASSRSDPRTEAFF. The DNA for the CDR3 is TGCGCCAGCAGCAGGTCGGATCCGAGGACTGAAGCTTTCTTT.

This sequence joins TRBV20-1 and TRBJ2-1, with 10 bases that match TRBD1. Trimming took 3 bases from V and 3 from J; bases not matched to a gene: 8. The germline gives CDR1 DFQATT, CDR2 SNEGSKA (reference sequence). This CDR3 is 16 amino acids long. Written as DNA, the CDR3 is TGCAGTGCTAGGAACCGGGACAGGGGCCTCTACAATGAGCAGTTCTTC. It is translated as CSARNRDRGLYNEQFF.

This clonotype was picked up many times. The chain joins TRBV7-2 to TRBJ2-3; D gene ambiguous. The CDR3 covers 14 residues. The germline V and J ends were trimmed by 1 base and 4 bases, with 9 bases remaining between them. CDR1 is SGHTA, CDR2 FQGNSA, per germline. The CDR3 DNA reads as TGTGCCAGCAGCTTAGTAGTAGTGGCAGATACGCAGTATTTT. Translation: CASSLVVVADTQYF. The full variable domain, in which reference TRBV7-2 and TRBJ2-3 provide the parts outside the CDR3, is GAGVSQSPSNKVTEKGKDVELRCDPISGHTALYWYRQSLGQGLEFLIYFQGNSAPDKSGLPSDRFSAERTGGSVSTLTIQRTQQEDSAVYLCASSLVVVADTQYFGPGTRLTVL.

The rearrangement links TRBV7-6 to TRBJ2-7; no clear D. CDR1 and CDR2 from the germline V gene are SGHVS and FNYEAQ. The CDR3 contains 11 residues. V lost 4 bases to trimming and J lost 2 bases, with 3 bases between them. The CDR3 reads CASSSPYEQYF. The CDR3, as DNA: TGTGCCAGCAGCTCGCCCTACGAGCAGTACTTC.

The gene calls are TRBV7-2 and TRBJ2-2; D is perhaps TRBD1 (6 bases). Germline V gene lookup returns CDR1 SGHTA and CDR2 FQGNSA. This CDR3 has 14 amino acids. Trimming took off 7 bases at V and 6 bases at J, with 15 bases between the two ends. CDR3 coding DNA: TGTGCCAGCAACCGCTTGGGGGCGTCCGGGGAGCTGTTTTTT. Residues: CASNRLGASGELFF.

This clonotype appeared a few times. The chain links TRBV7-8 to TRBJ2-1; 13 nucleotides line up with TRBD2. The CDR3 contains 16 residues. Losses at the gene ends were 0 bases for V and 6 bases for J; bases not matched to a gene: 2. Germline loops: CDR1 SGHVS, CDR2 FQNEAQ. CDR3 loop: CASSLATSGGINEQFF. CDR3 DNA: TGTGCCAGCAGCTTAGCGACTAGCGGGGGGATCAATGAGCAGTTCTTC.

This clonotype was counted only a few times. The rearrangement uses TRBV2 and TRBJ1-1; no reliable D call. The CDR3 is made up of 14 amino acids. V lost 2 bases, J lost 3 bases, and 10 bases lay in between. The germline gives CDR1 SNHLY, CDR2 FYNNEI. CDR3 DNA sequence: TGTGCCAGCAGTGAATCCTTCATTGACACTGAAGCTTTCTTT. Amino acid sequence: CASSESFIDTEAFF.

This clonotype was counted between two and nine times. CDR3 region: CARRSLTQNTEAFF. Here the CDR3 DNA reads TGTGCCAGAAGATCGTTGACTCAGAACACTGAAGCTTTCTTT. This sequence joins TRBV2 and TRBJ1-1; D ambiguous. This CDR3 is built from 14 residues. Trimming pared 9 bases from V and 1 base from J, leaving 15 bases between. Germline assignment: CDR1 SNHLY and CDR2 FYNNEI. The full variable domain, rest sourced from reference TRBV2 and TRBJ1-1, is EPEVTQTPSHQVTQMGQEVILRCVPISNHLYFYWYRQILGQKVEFLVSFYNNEISEKSEIFDDQFSVERPDGSNFTLKIRSTKLEDSAMYFCARRSLTQNTEAFFGQGTRLTVV.

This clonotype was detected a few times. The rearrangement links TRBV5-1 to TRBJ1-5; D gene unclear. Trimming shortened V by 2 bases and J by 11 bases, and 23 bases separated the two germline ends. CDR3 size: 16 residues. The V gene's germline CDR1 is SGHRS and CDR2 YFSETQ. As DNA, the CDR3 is TGCGCCAGCAGCTTCATTTTCAGGATATCTCCCGGGGCCCAGCATTTT. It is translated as CASSFIFRISPGAQHF.

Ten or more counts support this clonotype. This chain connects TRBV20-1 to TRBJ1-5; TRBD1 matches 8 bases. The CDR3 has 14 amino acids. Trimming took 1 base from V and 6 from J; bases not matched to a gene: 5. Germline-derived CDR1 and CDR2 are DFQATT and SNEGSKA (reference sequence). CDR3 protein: CSARVGTGGQPQHF. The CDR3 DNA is TGCAGTGCTAGAGTTGGTACAGGGGGTCAGCCCCAGCATTTT.

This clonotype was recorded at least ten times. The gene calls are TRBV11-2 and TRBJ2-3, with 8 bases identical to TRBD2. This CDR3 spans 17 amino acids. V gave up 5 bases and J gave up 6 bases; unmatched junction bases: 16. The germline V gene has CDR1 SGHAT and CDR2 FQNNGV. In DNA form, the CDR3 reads TGTGCCAGCAGCCCCCGGGGAGCGGGAGACCCGAGGGATACGCAGTATTTT. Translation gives CASSPRGAGDPRDTQYF.

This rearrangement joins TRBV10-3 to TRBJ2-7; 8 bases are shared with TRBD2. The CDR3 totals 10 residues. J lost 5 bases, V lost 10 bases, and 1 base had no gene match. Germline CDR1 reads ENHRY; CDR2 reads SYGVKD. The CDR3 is CATGGDEQYF. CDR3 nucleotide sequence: TGTGCCACCGGGGGGGACGAGCAGTACTTC.

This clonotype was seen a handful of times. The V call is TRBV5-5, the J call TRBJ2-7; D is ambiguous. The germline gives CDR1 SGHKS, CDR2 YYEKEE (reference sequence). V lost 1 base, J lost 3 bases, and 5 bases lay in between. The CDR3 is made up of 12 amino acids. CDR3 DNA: TGTGCCAGCAGCTTGCTCGGCTACGAGCAGTACTTC. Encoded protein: CASSLLGYEQYF.

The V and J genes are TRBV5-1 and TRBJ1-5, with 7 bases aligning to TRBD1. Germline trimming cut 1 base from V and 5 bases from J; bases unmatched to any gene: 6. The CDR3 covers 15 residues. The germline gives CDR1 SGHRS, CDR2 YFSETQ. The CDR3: CASSLSGTADQPQHF. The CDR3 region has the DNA TGCGCCAGCAGCTTGTCCGGGACAGCAGATCAGCCCCAGCATTTT. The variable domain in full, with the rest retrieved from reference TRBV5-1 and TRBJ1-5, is KAGVTQTPRYLIKTRGQQVTLSCSPISGHRSVSWYQQTPGQGLQFLFEYFSETQRNKGNFPGRFSGRQFSNSRSEMNVSTLELGDSALYLCASSLSGTADQPQHFGDGTRLSIL.

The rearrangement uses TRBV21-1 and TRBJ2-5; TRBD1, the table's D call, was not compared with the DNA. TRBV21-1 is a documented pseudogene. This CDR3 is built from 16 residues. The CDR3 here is CASSNYRDRGRETQYF. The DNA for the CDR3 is TGTGCCAGCAGCAACTACCGGGACAGGGGGCGGGAGACCCAGTACTTC.

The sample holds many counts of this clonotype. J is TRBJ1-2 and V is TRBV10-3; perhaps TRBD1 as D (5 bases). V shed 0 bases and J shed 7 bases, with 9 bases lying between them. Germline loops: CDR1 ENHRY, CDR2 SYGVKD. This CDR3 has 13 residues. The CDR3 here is CAISESRGVGYTF. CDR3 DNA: TGTGCCATCAGTGAGTCGAGAGGGGTTGGCTACACCTTC.

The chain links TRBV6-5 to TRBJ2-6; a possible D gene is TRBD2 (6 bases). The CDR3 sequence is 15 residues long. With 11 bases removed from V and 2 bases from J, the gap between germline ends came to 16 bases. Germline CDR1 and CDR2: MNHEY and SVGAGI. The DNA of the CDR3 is TGTGCCTCTCGGGAGATGGGAGCTGGGGCCAACGTCCTGACTTTC. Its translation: CASREMGAGANVLTF.